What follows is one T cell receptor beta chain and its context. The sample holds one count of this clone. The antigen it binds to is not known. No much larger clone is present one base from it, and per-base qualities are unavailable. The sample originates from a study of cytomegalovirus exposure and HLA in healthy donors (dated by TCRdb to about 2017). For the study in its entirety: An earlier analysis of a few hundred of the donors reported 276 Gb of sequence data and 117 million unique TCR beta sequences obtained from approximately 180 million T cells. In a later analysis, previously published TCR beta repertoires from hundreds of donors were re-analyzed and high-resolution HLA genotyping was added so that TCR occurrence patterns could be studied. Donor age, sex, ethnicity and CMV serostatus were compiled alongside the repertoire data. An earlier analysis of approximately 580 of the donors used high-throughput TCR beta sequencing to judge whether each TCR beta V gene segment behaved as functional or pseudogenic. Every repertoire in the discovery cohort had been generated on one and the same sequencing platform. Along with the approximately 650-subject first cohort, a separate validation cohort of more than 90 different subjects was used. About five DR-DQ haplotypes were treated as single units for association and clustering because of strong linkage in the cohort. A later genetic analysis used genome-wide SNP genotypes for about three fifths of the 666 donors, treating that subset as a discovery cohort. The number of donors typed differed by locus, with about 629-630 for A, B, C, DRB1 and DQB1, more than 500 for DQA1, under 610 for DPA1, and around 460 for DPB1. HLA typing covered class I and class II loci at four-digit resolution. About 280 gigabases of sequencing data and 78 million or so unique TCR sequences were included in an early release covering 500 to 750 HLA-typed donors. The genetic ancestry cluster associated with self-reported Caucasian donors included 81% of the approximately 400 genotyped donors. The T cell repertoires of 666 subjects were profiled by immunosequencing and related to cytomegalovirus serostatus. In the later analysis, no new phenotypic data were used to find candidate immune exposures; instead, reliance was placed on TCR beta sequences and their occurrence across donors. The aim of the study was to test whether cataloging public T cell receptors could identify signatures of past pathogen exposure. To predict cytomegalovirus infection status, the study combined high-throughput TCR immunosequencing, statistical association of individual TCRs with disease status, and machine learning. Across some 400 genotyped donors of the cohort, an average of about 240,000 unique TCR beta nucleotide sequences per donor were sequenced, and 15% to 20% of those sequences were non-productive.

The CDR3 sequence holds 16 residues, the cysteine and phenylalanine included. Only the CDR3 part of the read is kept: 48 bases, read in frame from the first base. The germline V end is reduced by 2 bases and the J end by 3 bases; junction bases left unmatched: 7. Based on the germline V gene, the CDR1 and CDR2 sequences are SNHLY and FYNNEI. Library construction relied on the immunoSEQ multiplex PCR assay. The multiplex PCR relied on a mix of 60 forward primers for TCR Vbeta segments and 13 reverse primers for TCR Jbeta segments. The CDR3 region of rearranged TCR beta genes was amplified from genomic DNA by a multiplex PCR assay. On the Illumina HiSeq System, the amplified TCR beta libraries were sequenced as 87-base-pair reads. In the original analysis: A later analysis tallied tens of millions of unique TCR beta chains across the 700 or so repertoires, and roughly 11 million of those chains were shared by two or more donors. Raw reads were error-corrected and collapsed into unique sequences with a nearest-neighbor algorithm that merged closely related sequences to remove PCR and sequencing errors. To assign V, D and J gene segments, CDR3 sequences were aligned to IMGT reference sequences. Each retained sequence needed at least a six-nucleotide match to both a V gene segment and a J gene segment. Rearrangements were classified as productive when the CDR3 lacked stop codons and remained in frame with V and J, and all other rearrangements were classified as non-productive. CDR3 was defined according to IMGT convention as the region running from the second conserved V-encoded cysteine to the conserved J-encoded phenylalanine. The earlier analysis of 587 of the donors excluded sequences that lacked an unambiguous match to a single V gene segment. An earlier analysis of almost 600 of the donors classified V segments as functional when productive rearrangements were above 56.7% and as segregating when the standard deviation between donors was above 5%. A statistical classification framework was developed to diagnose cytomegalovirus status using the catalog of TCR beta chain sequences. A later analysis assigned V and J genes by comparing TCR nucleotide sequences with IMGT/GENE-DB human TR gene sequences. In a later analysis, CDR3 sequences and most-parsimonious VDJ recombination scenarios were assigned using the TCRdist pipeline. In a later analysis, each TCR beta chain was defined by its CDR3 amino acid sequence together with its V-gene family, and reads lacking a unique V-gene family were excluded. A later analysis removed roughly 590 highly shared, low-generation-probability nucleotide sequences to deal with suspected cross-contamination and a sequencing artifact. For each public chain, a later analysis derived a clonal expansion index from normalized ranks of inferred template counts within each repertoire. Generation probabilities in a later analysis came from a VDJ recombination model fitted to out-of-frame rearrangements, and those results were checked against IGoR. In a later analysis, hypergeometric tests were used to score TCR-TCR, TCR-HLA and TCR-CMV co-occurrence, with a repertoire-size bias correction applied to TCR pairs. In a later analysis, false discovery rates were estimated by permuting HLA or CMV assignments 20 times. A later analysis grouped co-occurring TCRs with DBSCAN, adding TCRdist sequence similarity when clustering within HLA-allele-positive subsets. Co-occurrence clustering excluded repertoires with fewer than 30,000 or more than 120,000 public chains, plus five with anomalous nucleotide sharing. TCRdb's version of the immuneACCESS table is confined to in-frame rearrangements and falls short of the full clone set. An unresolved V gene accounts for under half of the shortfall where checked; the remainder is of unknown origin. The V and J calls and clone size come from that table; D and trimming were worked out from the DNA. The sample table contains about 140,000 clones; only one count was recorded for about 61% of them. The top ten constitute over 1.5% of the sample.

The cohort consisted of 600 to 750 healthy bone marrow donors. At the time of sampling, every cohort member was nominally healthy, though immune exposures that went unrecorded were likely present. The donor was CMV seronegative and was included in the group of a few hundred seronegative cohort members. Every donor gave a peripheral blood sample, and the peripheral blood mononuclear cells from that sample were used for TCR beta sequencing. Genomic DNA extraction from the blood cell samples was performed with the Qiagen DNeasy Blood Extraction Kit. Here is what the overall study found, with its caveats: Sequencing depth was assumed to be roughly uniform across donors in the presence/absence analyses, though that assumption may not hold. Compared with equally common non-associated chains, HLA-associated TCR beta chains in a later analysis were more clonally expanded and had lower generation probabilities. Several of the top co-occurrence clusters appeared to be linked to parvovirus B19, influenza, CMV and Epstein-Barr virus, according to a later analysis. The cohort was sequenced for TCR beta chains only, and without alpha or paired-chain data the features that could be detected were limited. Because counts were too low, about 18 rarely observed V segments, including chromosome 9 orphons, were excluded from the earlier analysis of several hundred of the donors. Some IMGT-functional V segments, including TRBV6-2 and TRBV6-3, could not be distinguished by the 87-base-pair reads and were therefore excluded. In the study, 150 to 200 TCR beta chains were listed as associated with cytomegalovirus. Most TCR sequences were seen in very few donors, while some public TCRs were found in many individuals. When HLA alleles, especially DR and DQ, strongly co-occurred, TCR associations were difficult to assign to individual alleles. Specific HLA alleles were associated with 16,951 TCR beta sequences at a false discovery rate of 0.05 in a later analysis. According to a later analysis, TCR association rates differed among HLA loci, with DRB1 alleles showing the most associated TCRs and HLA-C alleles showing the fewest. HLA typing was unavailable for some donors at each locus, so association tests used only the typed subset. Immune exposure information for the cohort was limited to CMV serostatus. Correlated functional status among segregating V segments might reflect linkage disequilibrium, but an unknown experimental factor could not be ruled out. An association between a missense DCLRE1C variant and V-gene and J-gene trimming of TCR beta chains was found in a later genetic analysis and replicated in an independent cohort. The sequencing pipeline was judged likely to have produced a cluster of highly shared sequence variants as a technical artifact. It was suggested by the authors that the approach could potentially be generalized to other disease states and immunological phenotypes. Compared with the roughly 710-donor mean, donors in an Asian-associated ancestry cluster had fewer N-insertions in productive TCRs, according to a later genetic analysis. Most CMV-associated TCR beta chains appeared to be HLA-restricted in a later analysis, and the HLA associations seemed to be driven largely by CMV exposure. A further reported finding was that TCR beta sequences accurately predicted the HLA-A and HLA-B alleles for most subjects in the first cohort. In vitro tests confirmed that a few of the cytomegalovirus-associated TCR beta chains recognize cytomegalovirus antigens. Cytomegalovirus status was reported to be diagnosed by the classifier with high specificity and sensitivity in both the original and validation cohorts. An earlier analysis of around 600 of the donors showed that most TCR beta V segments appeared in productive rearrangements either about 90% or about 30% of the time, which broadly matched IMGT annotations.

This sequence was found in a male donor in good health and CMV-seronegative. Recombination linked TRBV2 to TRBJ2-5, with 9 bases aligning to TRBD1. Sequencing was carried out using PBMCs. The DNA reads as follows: TGTGCCAGCAGTGAATACCTTCGGACAGGGGAAGAGACCCAGTACTTC. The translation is CASSEYLRTGEETQYF.